The 12 T cell receptor beta chains in this list originate from one sample, sequenced in a study of T cells in Graves' hyperthyroidism and ophthalmopathy. Amplification of TCR beta CDR3 regions was performed using RNA transcripts as template. First-round RT-PCR targeting the TCR CDR3 was performed with the HTBI primer set. Each CDR3 protein gets one entry after TCRdb re-called the multiplex PCR reads with MiXCR. The sample includes around 610,000 distinct CDR3 sequences, roughly 14% seen only once; the top ten take around 4.5%. The sequencing input was blood. The receptors come from a woman aged 35 to 49 with Graves' ophthalmopathy.

This clonotype was found many times. V gene TRBV28 combines with J gene TRBJ1-5; unclear D gene. The CDR3 is 15 residues long. V lost 1 base and J 6 bases, leaving 13 bases between the germline ends. CDR1 and CDR2 (germline): MDHEN, SYDVKM. The CDR3 DNA follows: TGTGCCAGCAGTTTATCCACCCTGCGGGGTCAGCCCCAGCATTTT. Protein sequence: CASSLSTLRGQPQHF.

This clonotype came up a few times. The chain joins TRBV20-1 to TRBJ2-7, with 8 bases identical to TRBD1. The V segment lost 4 bases and the J segment 5 bases; nucleotides outside the gene matches: 4. The CDR3 has 12 residues. Per the germline V gene, CDR1 is DFQATT and CDR2 is SNEGSKA (reference sequence). The CDR3 spells CSANRGLNEQYF. DNA of the CDR3: TGCAGTGCTAACAGGGGGTTAAACGAGCAGTACTTC.

This clonotype was counted at least ten times. The chain joins TRBV30 to TRBJ2-5; D not certain. V gave up 1 base and J gave up 2 bases, with 11 bases separating them. Germline CDR1 reads GTSNPN; CDR2 reads SVGIG (reference sequence). This CDR3 contains 14 residues. CDR3 loop: CAWSALNGQETQYF. The CDR3 DNA follows: TGTGCCTGGAGTGCCCTTAACGGGCAAGAGACCCAGTACTTC.

This clonotype was counted many times. The chain combines TRBV20-1 with TRBJ1-1, with 8 bases aligning to TRBD1. Trimming took 3 bases from V and 2 from J; bases not matched to a gene: 8. CDR1 is DFQATT and CDR2 is SNEGSKA in the germline V gene (reference sequence). The CDR3 extends over 15 amino acids. CDR3 sequence reads: CSASLAQGGNTEAFF. CDR3 bases: TGCAGTGCTAGTCTAGCACAGGGGGGAAACACTGAAGCTTTCTTT.

This clonotype was seen many times. The chain uses TRBV20-1 and TRBJ2-2; a possible D gene is TRBD2 (6 bases). The V end lost 3 bases, the J end lost 7 bases, and 12 bases lay between the germline ends. Germline CDR1 and CDR2: DFQATT and SNEGSKA (reference sequence). There are 13 residues in the CDR3. The CDR3 spells CSARGLLGGELFF. In DNA form, the CDR3 reads TGCAGTGCTAGGGGACTGCTGGGCGGGGAGCTGTTTTTT.

The CDR3 nucleotides read TGTGCCAGCAGTGGCAGGGGCAGACTAGCGGGAGAGGAGCTGTTTTTT. This sequence encodes CASSGRGRLAGEELFF. The chain combines TRBV28 with TRBJ2-2; 12 bases align to TRBD2. V shed 5 bases and J 10 bases; nucleotides not matched to a gene: 11. The CDR3 runs to 16 residues. Germline V gene data show CDR1 as MDHEN and CDR2 as SYDVKM.

This clonotype was seen repeatedly, ten times or more. V and J are TRBV2 and TRBJ2-7; D perhaps matches TRBD1 (6 bases). V was cut by 2 bases and J by 6 bases, with 11 bases left in between. The germline gives CDR1 SNHLY, CDR2 FYNNEI. This CDR3 has 13 amino acids. The CDR3 loop reads CASSEQGKSEQYF. CDR3 nucleotide sequence: TGTGCCAGCAGTGAACAGGGGAAATCCGAGCAGTACTTC.

This clonotype was seen at least ten times. Being one base from a much bigger clone, this may be a read error. The rearrangement uses TRBV15 and TRBJ1-1; D might be TRBD1 (5 bases). The germline CDR1 and CDR2 sequences are LNHNV and YYDKDF (reference sequence). This CDR3 contains 14 residues. Here the CDR3 DNA reads TGTGCCACCAGCCCCGGGGCCGAGGTCACTGAAGCTTCCTTT. Translation: CATSPGAEVTEASF.

This clonotype was counted many times. V is TRBV19 and J is TRBJ2-2; no clear D gene. The germline CDR1 and CDR2 sequences are LNHDA and SQIVND (reference sequence). The V gene lost 7 bases and the J gene lost 1 base, with 10 bases spanning the gap. There are 14 residues in the CDR3. In nucleotides, the CDR3 is TGTGCCAGTACTTTGCAGGTGAACACCGGGGAGCTGTTTTTT. The encoded protein is CASTLQVNTGELFF.

The chain combines TRBV28 with TRBJ2-7; weak D call: TRBD1 (6 bases). Trimming cost V 6 bases and J 2 bases, with 17 bases left between them. Germline V CDR1 and CDR2: MDHEN, SYDVKM. The CDR3 contains 15 residues. The CDR3 spells CASSPRDNEAYEQYF. DNA for the CDR3: TGTGCCAGCAGCCCCCGGGACAACGAAGCCTACGAGCAGTACTTC.

The sample holds many counts of this clonotype. The chain joins TRBV6-5 to TRBJ1-1; D might be TRBD1 (5 bases). CDR1 and CDR2 (germline): MNHEY, SVGAGI. This CDR3 is built from 15 residues. The V end lost 0 bases, the J end lost 0 bases, and 8 bases lay between the germline ends. CDR3 protein: CASSYSGPMNTEAFF. As DNA, the CDR3 is TGTGCCAGCAGTTACTCGGGACCGATGAACACTGAAGCTTTCTTT.

The sample holds many counts of this clonotype. The gene calls are TRBV12-3 or TRBV12-4 and TRBJ2-7, with TRBD2 identical over 15 bases. The CDR3 runs 16 residues. V dropped 5 bases and J dropped 4; count of bases not matched to a gene: 6. This CDR3 is CASSPGTSGRWYEQYF. CDR3 DNA: TGTGCCAGCAGTCCCGGGACTAGCGGGAGGTGGTACGAGCAGTACTTC.